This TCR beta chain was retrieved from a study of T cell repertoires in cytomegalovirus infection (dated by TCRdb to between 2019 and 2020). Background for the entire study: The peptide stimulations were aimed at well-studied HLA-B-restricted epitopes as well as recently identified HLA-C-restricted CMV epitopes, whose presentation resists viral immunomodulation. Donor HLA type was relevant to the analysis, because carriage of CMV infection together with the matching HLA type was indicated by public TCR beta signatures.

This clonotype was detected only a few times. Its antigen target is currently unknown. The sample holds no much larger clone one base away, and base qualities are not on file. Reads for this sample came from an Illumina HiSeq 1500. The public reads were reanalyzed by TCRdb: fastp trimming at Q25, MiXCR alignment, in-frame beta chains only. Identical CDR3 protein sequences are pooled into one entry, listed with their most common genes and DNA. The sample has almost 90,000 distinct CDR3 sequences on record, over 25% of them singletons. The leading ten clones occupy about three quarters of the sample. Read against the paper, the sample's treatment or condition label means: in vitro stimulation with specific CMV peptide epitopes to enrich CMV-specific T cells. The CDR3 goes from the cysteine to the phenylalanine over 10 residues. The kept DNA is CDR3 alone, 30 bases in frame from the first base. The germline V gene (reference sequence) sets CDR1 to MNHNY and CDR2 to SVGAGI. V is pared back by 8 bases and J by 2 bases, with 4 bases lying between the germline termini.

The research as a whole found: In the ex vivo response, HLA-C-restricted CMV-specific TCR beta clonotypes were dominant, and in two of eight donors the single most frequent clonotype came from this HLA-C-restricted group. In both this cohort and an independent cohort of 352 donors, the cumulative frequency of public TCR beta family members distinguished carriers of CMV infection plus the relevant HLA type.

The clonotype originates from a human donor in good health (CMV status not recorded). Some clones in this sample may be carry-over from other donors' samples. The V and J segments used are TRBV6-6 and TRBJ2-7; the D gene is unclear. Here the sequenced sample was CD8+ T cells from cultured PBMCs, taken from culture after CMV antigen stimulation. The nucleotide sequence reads TGTGCCAGCGCAACCTACGAGCAGTACTTC. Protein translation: CASATYEQYF.